Each of the 32 T cell receptor beta chains below was sequenced from the same sample in a study of CD8+CD57+ T cells in acquired aplastic anemia. Genomic DNA provided the template from which TCR beta VDJ and CDR3 profiles were obtained. TCRdb ran MiXCR on the reads and lists one entry per CDR3 protein. The sample lists just over 200,000 distinct CDR3 sequences, about 60% occurring once. All patients picked for sequencing had shown, by flow cytometry, an expansion of CD8+CD57+ cells. The sample comprised sorted CD4+, CD8+, or CD8+CD57+ T cells (not recorded which) from PBMCs. These receptors originate from a human donor with aplastic anemia.

The chain employs TRBV15 and TRBJ2-1, with D maybe TRBD1 (5 bases). The ends were cut back, 0 bases at V and 10 bases at J, with 10 bases in the middle. The CDR3 spans 13 residues. Germline CDR1 reads LNHNV; CDR2 reads YYDKDF (reference sequence). CDR3 sequence: CATSRDQGAEQFF. CDR3 bases: TGTGCCACCAGCAGAGATCAAGGGGCCGAGCAGTTCTTC.

V gene TRBV7-8 combines with J gene TRBJ2-3; D call uncertain. In germline, CDR1 is SGHVS, CDR2 FQNEAQ. The CDR3 runs 12 residues. Trimming stripped 5 bases from V and 4 bases from J, with 7 bases between. CDR3 DNA sequence: TGTGCCAGCAGCAAAGAGCCAGATACGCAGTATTTT. As protein: CASSKEPDTQYF.

This clonotype was counted between two and nine times. CDR3 region: CASSYHRGYQPQHF. In DNA form, the CDR3 reads TGTGCCAGCAGCTACCACAGGGGGTATCAGCCCCAGCATTTT. The chain links TRBV5-8 to TRBJ1-5; TRBD1 matches 8 bases. Germline-derived CDR1 and CDR2 are SGHTS and YDEGEE. J gave up 5 bases and V 3 bases, and 4 bases lay outside the gene matches. The length of the CDR3 is 14 residues.

This clonotype was seen just once. V gene TRBV16 combines with J gene TRBJ2-7; 10 bases are shared with TRBD1. There are 15 residues in the CDR3. With V trimmed by 1 base and J by 3 bases, 3 bases remained unmatched. CDR1 and CDR2 from the germline V gene are KGHSY and FQNENV. The CDR3 DNA reads TGTGCCAGCAGCCAATATAGGACAGGGGGCTACGAGCAGTACTTC. Protein: CASSQYRTGGYEQYF.

The rearrangement uses TRBV5-1 and TRBJ2-1; 11 nucleotides match TRBD2. With V trimmed by 0 bases and J by 5 bases, 7 bases remained unmatched. The CDR3 has 17 residues. The V gene's germline CDR1 is SGHRS and CDR2 YFSETQ. CDR3 protein: CASSLGSGRAWDNEQFF. The DNA of the CDR3 is TGCGCCAGCAGCTTGGGTAGCGGGAGGGCCTGGGACAATGAGCAGTTCTTC.

This clonotype came up a few times. The V call is TRBV7-9, the J call TRBJ2-5; D is uncertain. Between the trimmed V and J ends, which lost 4 bases and 4 bases, there was a span of 13 bases. CDR1 SEHNR and CDR2 FQNEAQ come from the germline V gene (reference sequence). The CDR3 length is 14 residues. This CDR3 is CASSSHMGIETQYF. The CDR3 DNA reads as TGTGCCAGCAGCTCCCACATGGGTATAGAGACCCAGTACTTC.

This clonotype was observed once. The chain combines TRBV7-6 with TRBJ1-1; D gene ambiguous. The V and J ends lost 1 base and 4 bases respectively, with 10 bases between them. CDR3 length: 14 amino acids. CDR1 and CDR2 (germline): SGHVS, FNYEAQ. The DNA for the CDR3 is TGTGCCAGCAGCTTAGAACAGTGGACCACTGAAGCTTTCTTT. It yields the protein CASSLEQWTTEAFF.

The V call is TRBV20-1, the J call TRBJ2-1; 7 bases line up with TRBD2. The CDR3 contains 13 residues. Germline CDR1 DFQATT, CDR2 SNEGSKA (reference sequence). V lost 4 bases and J lost 5; bases outside the gene matches: 5. CDR3 in DNA: TGCAGTGCTATGCCGCTAGCGGACAATGAGCAGTTCTTC. Encoded protein: CSAMPLADNEQFF.

This clonotype has at least ten counts. The rearrangement joins TRBV24-1 to TRBJ2-7; TRBD2 might be the D (6 bases). Trimming pared 6 bases from V and 4 bases from J, leaving 12 bases between. The CDR3 extends over 13 amino acids. Germline assignment: CDR1 KGHDR and CDR2 SFDVKD. The CDR3 bases are TGTGCCACCAGTCTCGGGGGAAAATACGAGCAGTACTTC. Translation: CATSLGGKYEQYF.

The V and J genes are TRBV5-6 and TRBJ2-7; the D gene is possibly TRBD1 (6 bases). CDR1 SGHDT and CDR2 YYEEEE come from the germline V gene. CDR3 length equals 14 residues. V was shortened by 4 bases and J by 3 bases, with 14 bases between the two germline ends. CDR3 loop: CASSPTPRGYEQYF. The CDR3 coding sequence is TGTGCCAGCAGCCCTACACCCAGGGGCTACGAGCAGTACTTC. The variable domain in full, completed from reference TRBV5-6 and TRBJ2-7, reads DAGVTQSPTHLIKTRGQQVTLRCSPKSGHDTVSWYQQALGQGPQFIFQYYEEEERQRGNFPDRFSGHQFPNYSSELNVNALLLGDSALYLCASSPTPRGYEQYFGPGTRLTVT.

The chain carries TRBV20-1 and TRBJ1-1; D is undetermined. The germline V gene has CDR1 DFQATT and CDR2 SNEGSKA (reference sequence). The CDR3 extends over 12 amino acids. CDR3 DNA: TGCAGCGTTGGACTGATGAACACTGAAGCTTTCTTT. Its translation: CSVGLMNTEAFF.

This clonotype was found a few times. The chain recombines TRBV9 with TRBJ2-2; no firm D call. Germline V gene data show CDR1 as SGDLS and CDR2 as YYNGEE. The CDR3 contains 12 residues. Trimming shortened V by 2 bases and J by 7 bases, and 6 bases separated the two germline ends. CDR3 in amino acids: CASSVGSGELFF. The DNA of the CDR3 is TGTGCCAGCAGCGTTGGTAGCGGGGAGCTGTTTTTT.

The chain couples TRBV19 to TRBJ1-5; unclear D gene. Germline V CDR1 and CDR2: LNHDA, SQIVND (reference sequence). This CDR3 comprises 15 residues. V lost 7 bases to trimming and J lost 0 bases, with 13 bases between them. The chain's CDR3 is CASKDGHLSNQPQHF. CDR3 in DNA: TGTGCCAGTAAGGACGGGCACCTTAGCAATCAGCCCCAGCATTTT.

In its sample, this clonotype was seen a few times. The chain recombines TRBV10-2 with TRBJ2-7; TRBD1 matches at 7 bases. J was trimmed by 6 bases and V by 3 bases; bases with no gene match: 5. The CDR3 spans 13 residues. Germline V gene sequence: CDR1 WSHSY, CDR2 SAAADI. CDR3: CASSDGQDLEQYF. The CDR3 DNA sequence: TGCGCCAGCAGTGACGGACAGGATCTCGAGCAGTACTTC.

This clonotype was detected only a few times. V gene TRBV7-9 combines with J gene TRBJ1-2; possible D gene TRBD1, 5 bases. Trimming took 1 base from V and 2 from J, leaving 14 bases between them. CDR1 is SEHNR and CDR2 is FQNEAQ in the germline V gene (reference sequence). The CDR3 is 16 amino acids. In nucleotides, the CDR3 is TGTGCCAGCAGCTTAGAAGGGTCCAGGGCCAACTATGGCTACACCTTC. Translating it yields CASSLEGSRANYGYTF.

This clonotype was seen at least ten times. V gene TRBV5-8 combines with J gene TRBJ1-2; D ambiguous. CDR3 length equals 13 residues. V lost 1 base and J lost 8, with 12 bases in between. CDR1 and CDR2 (germline): SGHTS, YDEGEE. CDR3 DNA: TGTGCCAGCAGCTTGCCGGGCCGGGAGGGCTACACCTTC. Translating gives CASSLPGREGYTF.

There are a few counts of this clonotype. Compared with germline, one end of the junction differs, possibly owing to a read error. The gene calls are TRBV15 and TRBJ1-1, with 10 nucleotides matching TRBD1. This CDR3 is 15 amino acids long. CDR1 and CDR2 from the germline V gene are LNHNV and YYDKDF (reference sequence). CDR3 in amino acids: CATSRPFPGQGIWGF. In DNA form, the CDR3 reads TGTGCCACCAGCAGACCATTTCCGGGACAGGGGATTTGGGGCTTT.

This clonotype was counted once. A read error may account for a junction end that differs from germline. The chain combines TRBV2 with TRBJ2-3; TRBD1 matches 7 bases. The length of the CDR3 is 14 residues. CDR1 SNHLY and CDR2 FYNNEI come from the germline V gene. The CDR3 here is CAISETGLTDTQYF. CDR3 nucleotides: TGTGCCATCAGTGAGACAGGGCTCACAGATACGCAGTATTTT.

CDR3 in DNA: TGCAGTGCCTCCCCAACGAACACTGAAGCTTTCTTT. Translated: CSASPTNTEAFF. The V call is TRBV20-1, the J call TRBJ1-1; D is unclear. Germline V gene data show CDR1 as DFQATT and CDR2 as SNEGSKA (reference sequence). The germline V and J ends were trimmed by 6 bases and 1 base, with 9 bases remaining between them. The CDR3 runs 12 residues.

This clonotype was observed a handful of times. The chain carries TRBV27 and TRBJ2-3, with 13 bases aligning to TRBD2. Per the germline V gene, CDR1 is MNHEY and CDR2 is SMNVEV (reference sequence). The CDR3 sequence is 15 residues long. V trimming: 5 bases; J trimming: 3 bases; junction bases outside the gene matches: 2. CDR3 amino acids: CASSQLAGGTDTQYF. CDR3 nucleotide sequence: TGTGCCAGCAGTCAACTAGCGGGGGGGACAGATACGCAGTATTTT.

The V gene is TRBV10-3, the J gene TRBJ2-2, with D unclear. The ends were cut back, 2 bases at V and 4 bases at J, with 2 bases in the middle. The germline CDR1 and CDR2 sequences are ENHRY and SYGVKD. The CDR3 contains 12 residues. The CDR3 DNA follows: TGTGCCATCAGTGAGGTCACCGGGGAGCTGTTTTTT. It translates to CAISEVTGELFF.

The chain links TRBV10-3 to TRBJ1-5; D is possibly TRBD1 (6 bases). This CDR3 has 15 residues. CDR1 and CDR2 (germline): ENHRY, SYGVKD. Trimming stripped 3 bases from V and 1 base from J, with 10 bases between. CDR3 loop: CAISDLDRSNQPQHF. The CDR3 DNA reads as TGTGCCATCAGTGACTTAGACAGGAGCAATCAGCCCCAGCATTTT.

The chain has TRBV5-5 and TRBJ1-5, with unresolved D. The CDR3 is 15 amino acids. Per germline, CDR1 SGHKS and CDR2 YYEKEE (reference sequence). Trimming left V 3 bases short and J 3 bases short, with 13 bases between. CDR3 amino acids: CASSSWGEDNQPQHF. The CDR3 DNA is TGTGCCAGCAGCTCGTGGGGAGAGGACAATCAGCCCCAGCATTTT.

The gene calls are TRBV7-6 and TRBJ1-1; D is possibly TRBD1 (6 bases). The CDR3 runs to 14 residues. Germline-derived CDR1 and CDR2 are SGHVS and FNYEAQ. V lost 3 bases to trimming and J lost 6 bases, with 14 bases between them. CDR3 in amino acids: CASSLGRDKPEAFF. DNA for the CDR3: TGTGCCAGCAGCTTGGGGCGGGACAAGCCTGAAGCTTTCTTT. The variable domain in full, completed from reference TRBV7-6 and TRBJ1-1, reads GAGVSQSPRYKVTKRGQDVALRCDPISGHVSLYWYRQALGQGPEFLTYFNYEAQQDKSGLPNDRFSAERPEGSISTLTIQRTEQRDSAMYRCASSLGRDKPEAFFGQGTRLTVV.

J is TRBJ2-2 and V is TRBV7-9; D gene ambiguous. Trimming left V 2 bases short and J 1 base short, with 11 bases between. The CDR3 consists of 16 residues. CDR1 SEHNR and CDR2 FQNEAQ come from the germline V gene (reference sequence). The CDR3 protein is CASSLTRVGNTGELFF. The CDR3 DNA reads as TGTGCCAGCAGCTTAACGAGAGTAGGGAACACCGGGGAGCTGTTTTTT.

This clonotype was observed once. The CDR3, as DNA: TGTGCCAGCAGGGTCACGTTGAACACTGAAGCTTTCTTT. Translating gives CASRVTLNTEAFF. The V and J genes are TRBV2 and TRBJ1-1; the D is unclear. The CDR3 extends over 13 amino acids. V lost 6 bases to trimming and J lost 0 bases, with 8 bases between them. CDR1 is SNHLY, CDR2 FYNNEI, per germline.

This clonotype appeared many times. This chain connects TRBV12-3 or TRBV12-4 to TRBJ2-1; D gene uncertain. CDR3 length: 12 amino acids. Deletions cut 1 base from V and 9 bases from J, with 7 bases between. In nucleotides, the CDR3 is TGTGCCAGCAGTTTAGGCGCCAGTGAGCAGTTCTTC. Protein sequence: CASSLGASEQFF.

The chain has TRBV10-3 and TRBJ2-7, with D possibly matching TRBD2 (6 bases). V was cut by 0 bases and J by 0 bases, with 12 bases left in between. Per germline, CDR1 ENHRY and CDR2 SYGVKD. CDR3 length: 16 amino acids. The CDR3 bases are TGTGCCATCAGTGAGTCGAGCGGGTCTAACTCCTACGAGCAGTACTTC. Encoded protein: CAISESSGSNSYEQYF.

This clonotype was found many times. The chain carries TRBV6-5 and TRBJ1-5; no firm D call. Germline CDR1 is MNHEY and CDR2 is SVGAGI. The V and J ends lost 4 bases and 4 bases respectively, with 8 bases between them. CDR3 length: 13 residues. The CDR3 coding sequence is TGTGCCAGCAGTTTGGAGGATAATCAGCCCCAGCATTTT. This sequence encodes CASSLEDNQPQHF.

A few counts support this clonotype. This chain joins TRBV19 and TRBJ1-6, with 11 bases matching TRBD1. After removal of 10 bases from V and 5 bases from J, the junction contained 10 bases not matched to a gene. Germline V CDR1 and CDR2: LNHDA, SQIVND (reference sequence). The CDR3 runs 16 residues. The CDR3 nucleotides read TGTGCCACTAGAGCGTGGGACAGGGGGGATAATTCACCCCTCCACTTT. Translating gives CATRAWDRGDNSPLHF.

The J gene is TRBJ1-6, the V gene TRBV2; D may be TRBD1 (5 bases). The CDR3 loop spans 15 amino acids. The V gene lost 6 bases and the J gene lost 5 bases, with 14 bases spanning the gap. CDR1 and CDR2 (germline): SNHLY, FYNNEI. For the CDR3, the DNA is TGTGCCAGCAGCTTTGGGACCGACAATAATTCACCCCTCCACTTT. This gives the protein CASSFGTDNNSPLHF.

On this clonotype: At one boundary the junction diverges from the germline segment, which might be a read error. The rearrangement joins TRBV7-9 to TRBJ2-1; TRBD1 matches at 9 bases. The CDR3 runs to 15 residues. The germline CDR1 and CDR2 sequences are SEHNR and FQNEAQ (reference sequence). CDR3 sequence reads: CASSFGQGLYTEQFF. DNA of the CDR3: TGTGCCAGCAGCTTCGGACAGGGGTTGTACACTGAGCAGTTCTTC.